This entry features one T cell receptor (beta chain) sequence. This clonotype appeared many times. Its antigen target is currently unknown. The record has no base qualities; no much larger clone is one base away. The data derive from a study of identical twins (dated by TCRdb to the mid-2010s). Background on the whole study: TCR alpha and beta repertoires from monozygotic twins, unrelated adults of various ages and cord blood were deep-sequenced to test whether fetal clonotypes persist. To rule out contamination, replicate twin experiments were performed at different times with different library preparation protocols. The investigation overall reported the following: A weaker excess of twin sharing was found in beta out-of-frame sequences because the signal-to-noise ratio was lowered by fewer shared sequences. Compared with coincidental sharing between unrelated individuals, out-of-frame TCR alpha sequences shared between twins showed an excess of sequences with low generation probability. Because the same donors could not be followed over many years, conclusions were based on cross-sectional statistical analysis. In monozygotic twins, recombination models systematically underestimated out-of-frame TCR alpha sharing, but the models matched the sharing seen between unrelated individuals. Invariant T cells such as MAIT and iNKT could partly confound zero-insertion analyses, although diverse VJ usage argued against such confounding for most clonotypes. Abundant cord blood beta clonotypes carried fewer insertions; young adult naive repertoires showed a weaker similar trend, while memory repertoires showed none.

Every donor was a healthy Caucasian. The researchers also sequenced three unrelated adults who were not twins: a male aged 18 to 30, a male aged 50 to 60, and a female aged 50 to 60. Miltenyi CD45RO+ enrichment and human naive T-cell isolation kits were used to isolate memory (CD45RO+) and naive T cells from PBMC. V is trimmed back by 5 bases and J by 8 bases, and the junction contains 9 bases that no gene match accounts for. Reading from cysteine to phenylalanine, the CDR3 counts 15 amino acids. Of the read, only the CDR3 DNA is kept; its 45 bases are in frame from base 1. The germline V gene (reference sequence) yields SEHNR for CDR1 and FQNEAQ for CDR2. Libraries came from 5' RACE. The sequencing machine was an Illumina HiSeq 2000. Template switching added a universal primer binding site, and the final cDNA carried a unique molecular identifier that allowed TCR cDNA molecules to be counted accurately. First-strand cDNA for TCR alpha and beta chains was synthesized from specific primers in the conserved constant-segment region. To control for contamination, every cDNA library carried two barcodes: a SMART-Mk sample barcode plus Illumina barcodes. Two successive PCR steps introduced TruSeq adapter sequences along with Illumina sample barcodes. The Illumina HiSeq platform was used with custom primers to sequence TCR alpha and beta cDNA libraries. As for how the authors treated the data: MiGEC was used to process raw reads and extract unique molecular identifiers, and MiXCR was used to find CDR3 positions. Recombination models were inferred per individual with the repgenHMM and IGoR tools using an EM algorithm. Shared clonotypes were analyzed with the tcR package in R, and sharing was normalized by the product of cloneset sizes. To study raw recombination free of thymic and clonal selection effects, out-of-frame nonproductive sequences were analyzed. TCRdb applied fastp at Q25 and MiXCR to the public reads, then kept only in-frame beta chains. Under each unique CDR3 protein, matching rows form one entry showing the most common genes and DNA. The V and J calls and clone size are TCRdb's, not the authors'. The sample table holds some 710,000 distinct CDR3 sequences, of which around 6% were seen once. The ten largest clones take up under 2% of the sample.

The clonotype was recovered from a man aged 18 to 30 in good health. In this chain, TRBV7-9 is recombined with TRBJ2-3; 11 bases in between match TRBD2. Sequencing input: naive T cells sorted from blood. Read against the paper, the sample's cell subset or site label means: cells isolated with a human naive T-cell isolation kit. The CDR3 sequence is CASSGTSGRIGTQYF. In nucleotide form, the sequence is TGTGCCAGCAGCGGAACTAGCGGGAGAATTGGTACGCAGTATTTT.